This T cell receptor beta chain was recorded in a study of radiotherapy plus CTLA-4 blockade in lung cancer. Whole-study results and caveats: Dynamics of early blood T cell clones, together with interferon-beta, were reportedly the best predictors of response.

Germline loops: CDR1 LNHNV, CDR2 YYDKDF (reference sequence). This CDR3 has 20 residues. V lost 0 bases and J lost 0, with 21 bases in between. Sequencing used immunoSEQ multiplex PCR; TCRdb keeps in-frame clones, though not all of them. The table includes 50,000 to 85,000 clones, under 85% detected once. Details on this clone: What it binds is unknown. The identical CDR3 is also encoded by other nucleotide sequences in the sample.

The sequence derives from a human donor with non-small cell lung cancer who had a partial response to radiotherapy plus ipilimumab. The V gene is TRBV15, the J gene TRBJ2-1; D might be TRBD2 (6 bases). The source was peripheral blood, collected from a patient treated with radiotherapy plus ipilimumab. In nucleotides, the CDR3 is TGTGCCACCAGCAGAGATTTCAGGGACTCGAAATCGAGCTCCTACAATGAGCAGTTCTTC. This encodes CATSRDFRDSKSSSYNEQFF.